This T cell receptor (beta chain) stems from a study of cytomegalovirus exposure and HLA in healthy donors. Profiling relied on immunoSEQ multiplex PCR, and the TCRdb table lists in-frame clones only, not all of them. The data contain tens of thousands of clones, around 82% of them singletons. Whole-study findings and limits: Researchers catalogued approximately 170 TCR beta chains as cytomegalovirus-associated. The classifier, whose performance was assessed in both the original and validation cohorts, reportedly diagnosed cytomegalovirus status with high specificity and sensitivity. Among the CMV-associated chains, a few were confirmed in vitro as specific for CMV antigens. The finding came from a later analysis; first-cohort TCR clusters tended to co-occur in the approximately 120 validation repertoires.

Deletions cut 5 bases from V and 8 bases from J, with 18 bases between. The CDR3 length is 14 residues. From germline, CDR1 is SGHTA and CDR2 FQGNSA. Comments on this clone: No antigen is known for it.

This receptor was taken from a woman younger than 35 in good health and CMV-seropositive. The material sequenced was PBMCs. The V call is TRBV7-2, the J call TRBJ2-5; possibly TRBD1 for D (5 bases). CDR3 nucleotides: TGTGCCAGCAGCCCCATGGGGCAGACCCCAACCCAGTACTTC. Translation: CASSPMGQTPTQYF. Variable domain in full (rest from reference TRBV7-2 and TRBJ2-5): GAGVSQSPSNKVTEKGKDVELRCDPISGHTALYWYRQSLGQGLEFLIYFQGNSAPDKSGLPSDRFSAERTGGSVSTLTIQRTQQEDSAVYLCASSPMGQTPTQYFGPGTRLLVL.